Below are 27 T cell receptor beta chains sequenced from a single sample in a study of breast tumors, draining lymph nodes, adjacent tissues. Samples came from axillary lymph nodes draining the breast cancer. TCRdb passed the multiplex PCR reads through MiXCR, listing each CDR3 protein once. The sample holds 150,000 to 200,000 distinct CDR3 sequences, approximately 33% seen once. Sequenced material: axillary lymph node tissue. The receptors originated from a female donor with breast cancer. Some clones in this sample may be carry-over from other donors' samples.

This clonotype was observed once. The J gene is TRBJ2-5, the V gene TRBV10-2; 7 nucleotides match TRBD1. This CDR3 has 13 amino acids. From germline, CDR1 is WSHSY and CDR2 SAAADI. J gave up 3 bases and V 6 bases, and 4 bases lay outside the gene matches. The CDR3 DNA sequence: TGCGCCAGCAGGGGGACAGTGGAAGAGACCCAGTACTTC. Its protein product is CASRGTVEETQYF.

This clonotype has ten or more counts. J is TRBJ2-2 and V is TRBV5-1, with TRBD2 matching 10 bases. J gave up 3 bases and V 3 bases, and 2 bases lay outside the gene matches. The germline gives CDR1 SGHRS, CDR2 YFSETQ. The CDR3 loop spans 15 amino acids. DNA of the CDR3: TGCGCCAGCAGCTGGCTAGCGGGGGACACCGGGGAGCTGTTTTTT. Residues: CASSWLAGDTGELFF.

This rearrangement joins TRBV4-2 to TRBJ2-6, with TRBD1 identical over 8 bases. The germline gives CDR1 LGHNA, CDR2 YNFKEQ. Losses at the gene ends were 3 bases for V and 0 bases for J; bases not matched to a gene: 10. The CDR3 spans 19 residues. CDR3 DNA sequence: TGTGCCAGCAGCCAGGGCCCGGGACAGGCGCTCTCTGGGGCCAACGTCCTGACTTTC. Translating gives CASSQGPGQALSGANVLTF.

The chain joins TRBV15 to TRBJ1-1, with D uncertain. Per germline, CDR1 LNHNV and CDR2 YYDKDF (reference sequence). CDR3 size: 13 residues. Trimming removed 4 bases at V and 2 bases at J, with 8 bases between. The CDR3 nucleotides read TGTGCCACCAGCAAAGGAAGTAACACTGAAGCTTTCTTT. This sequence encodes CATSKGSNTEAFF.

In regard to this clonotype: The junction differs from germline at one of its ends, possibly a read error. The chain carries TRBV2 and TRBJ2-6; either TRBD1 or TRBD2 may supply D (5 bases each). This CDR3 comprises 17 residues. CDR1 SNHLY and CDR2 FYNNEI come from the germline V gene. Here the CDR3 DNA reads TGTGCCAGCATAAGAGGTTTGAGGGGCTCTGGGGCCAACGTCCTGGCTTTC. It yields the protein CASIRGLRGSGANVLAF.

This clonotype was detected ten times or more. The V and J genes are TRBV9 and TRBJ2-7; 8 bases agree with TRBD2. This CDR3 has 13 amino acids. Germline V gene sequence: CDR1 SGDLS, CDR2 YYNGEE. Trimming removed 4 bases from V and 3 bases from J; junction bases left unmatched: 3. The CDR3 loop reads CASSSGGGYEQYF. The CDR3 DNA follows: TGTGCCAGCAGCTCCGGGGGGGGCTACGAGCAGTACTTC. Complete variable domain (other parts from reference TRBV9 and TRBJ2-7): DSGVTQTPKHLITATGQRVTLRCSPRSGDLSVYWYQQSLDQGLQFLIQYYNGEERAKGNILERFSAQQFPDLHSELNLSSLELGDSALYFCASSSGGGYEQYFGPGTRLTVT.

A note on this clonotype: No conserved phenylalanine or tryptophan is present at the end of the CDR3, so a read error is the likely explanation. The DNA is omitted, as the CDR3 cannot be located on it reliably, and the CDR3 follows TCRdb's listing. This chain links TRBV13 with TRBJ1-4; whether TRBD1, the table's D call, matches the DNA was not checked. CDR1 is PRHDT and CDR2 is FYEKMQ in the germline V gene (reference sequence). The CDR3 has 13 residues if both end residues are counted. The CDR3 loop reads CASSLGTGVPLNY.

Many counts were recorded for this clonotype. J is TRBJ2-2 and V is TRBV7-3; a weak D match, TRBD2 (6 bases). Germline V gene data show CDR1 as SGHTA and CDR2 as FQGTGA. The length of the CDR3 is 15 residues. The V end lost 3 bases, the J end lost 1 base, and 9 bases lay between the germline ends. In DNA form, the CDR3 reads TGTGCCAGCAGCTTGGGAGCGGGGAACACCGGGGAGCTGTTTTTT. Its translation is CASSLGAGNTGELFF.

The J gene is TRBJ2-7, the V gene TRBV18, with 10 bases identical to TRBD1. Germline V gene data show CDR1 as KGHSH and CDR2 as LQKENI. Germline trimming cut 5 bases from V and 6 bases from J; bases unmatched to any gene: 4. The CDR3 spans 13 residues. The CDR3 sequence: CASSTGQGREQYF. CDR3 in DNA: TGTGCCAGCTCAACGGGACAGGGGCGCGAGCAGTACTTC.

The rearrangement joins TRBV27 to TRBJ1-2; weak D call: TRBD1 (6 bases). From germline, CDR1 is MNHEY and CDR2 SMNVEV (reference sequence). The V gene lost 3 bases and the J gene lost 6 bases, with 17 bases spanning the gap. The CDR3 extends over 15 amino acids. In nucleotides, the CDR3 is TGTGCCAGCAGTTTTAGTCGCTCGGGGGCAGATGGCTACACCTTC. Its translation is CASSFSRSGADGYTF.

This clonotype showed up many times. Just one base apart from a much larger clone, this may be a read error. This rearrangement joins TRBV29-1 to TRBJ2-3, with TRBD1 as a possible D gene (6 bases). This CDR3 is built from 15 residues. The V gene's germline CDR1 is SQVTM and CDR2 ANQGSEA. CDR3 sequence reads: CSVVRWTDSTGTQYF. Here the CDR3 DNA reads TGCAGCGTTGTCCGGTGGACAGATAGCACAGGTACGCAGTATTTT.

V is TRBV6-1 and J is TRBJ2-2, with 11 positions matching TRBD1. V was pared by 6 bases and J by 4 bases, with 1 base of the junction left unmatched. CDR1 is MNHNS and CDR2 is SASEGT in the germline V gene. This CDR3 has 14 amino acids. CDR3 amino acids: CASRGQGATGELFF. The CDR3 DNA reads TGTGCCAGCAGAGGACAGGGGGCCACCGGGGAGCTGTTTTTT.

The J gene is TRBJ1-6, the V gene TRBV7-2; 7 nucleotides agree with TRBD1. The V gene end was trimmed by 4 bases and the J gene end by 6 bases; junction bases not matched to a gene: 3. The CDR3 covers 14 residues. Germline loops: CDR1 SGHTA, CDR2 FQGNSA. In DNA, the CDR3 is TGTGCCAGCAGCTCAGACAGGGTTAATTCACCCCTCCACTTT. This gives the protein CASSSDRVNSPLHF.

This chain's CDR3 is CATSRARRGGEAFF. The CDR3 DNA is TGTGCCACCAGCAGAGCCAGAAGAGGGGGGGAAGCTTTCTTT. The chain combines TRBV15 with TRBJ1-1; D is perhaps TRBD1 (6 bases). Germline assignment: CDR1 LNHNV and CDR2 YYDKDF (reference sequence). The CDR3 contains 14 residues. Trimming removed 1 base at V and 8 bases at J, with 14 bases between.

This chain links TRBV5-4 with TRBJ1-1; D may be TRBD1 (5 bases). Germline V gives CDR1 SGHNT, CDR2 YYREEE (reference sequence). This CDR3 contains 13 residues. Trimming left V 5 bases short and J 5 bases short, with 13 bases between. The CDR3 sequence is CASSKGASTEAFF. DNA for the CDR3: TGTGCCAGCAGTAAAGGGGCGAGTACTGAAGCTTTCTTT.

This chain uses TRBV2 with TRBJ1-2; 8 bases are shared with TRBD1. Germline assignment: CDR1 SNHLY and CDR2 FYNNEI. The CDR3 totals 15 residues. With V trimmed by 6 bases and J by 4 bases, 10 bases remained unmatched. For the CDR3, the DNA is TGTGCCAGCAGCTTAGGCGGGACAGGATCCTATGGCTACACCTTC. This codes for CASSLGGTGSYGYTF.

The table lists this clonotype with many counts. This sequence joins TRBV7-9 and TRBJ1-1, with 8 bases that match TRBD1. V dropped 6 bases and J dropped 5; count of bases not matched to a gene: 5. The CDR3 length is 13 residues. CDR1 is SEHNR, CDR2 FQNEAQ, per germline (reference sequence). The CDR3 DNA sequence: TGTGCCAGCAGTCAGGACAGGGAGACTGAAGCTTTCTTT. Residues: CASSQDRETEAFF.

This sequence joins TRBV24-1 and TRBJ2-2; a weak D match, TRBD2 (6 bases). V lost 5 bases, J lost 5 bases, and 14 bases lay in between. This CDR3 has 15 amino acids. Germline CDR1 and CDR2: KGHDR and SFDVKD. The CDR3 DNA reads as TGTGCCACCAGTGCTACGGGAGAGCGAACCGGGGAGCTGTTTTTT. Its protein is CATSATGERTGELFF.

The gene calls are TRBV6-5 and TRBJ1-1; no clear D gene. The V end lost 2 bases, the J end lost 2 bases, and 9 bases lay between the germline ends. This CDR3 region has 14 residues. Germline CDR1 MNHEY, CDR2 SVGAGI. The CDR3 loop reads CASSYGGVNTEAFF. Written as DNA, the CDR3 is TGTGCCAGCAGTTACGGCGGGGTCAACACTGAAGCTTTCTTT.

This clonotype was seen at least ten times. As DNA, the CDR3 is TGTGCCAGCAGCGCCTTCGGGCGGGGGGGCAATGAGCAGTTCTTC. It specifies CASSAFGRGGNEQFF. This chain uses TRBV5-4 with TRBJ2-1; 9 bases map to TRBD2. V gave up 4 bases and J gave up 6 bases; unmatched junction bases: 8. Germline lookup yields CDR1 SGHNT and CDR2 YYREEE (reference sequence). The CDR3 has 15 residues.

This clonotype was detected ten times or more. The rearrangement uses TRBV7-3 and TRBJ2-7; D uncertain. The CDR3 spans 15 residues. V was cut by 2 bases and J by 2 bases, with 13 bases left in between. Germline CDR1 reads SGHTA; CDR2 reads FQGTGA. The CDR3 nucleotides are TGTGCCAGCAGCTTAGGGCGGACGGAAACCTACGAGCAGTACTTC. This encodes CASSLGRTETYEQYF.

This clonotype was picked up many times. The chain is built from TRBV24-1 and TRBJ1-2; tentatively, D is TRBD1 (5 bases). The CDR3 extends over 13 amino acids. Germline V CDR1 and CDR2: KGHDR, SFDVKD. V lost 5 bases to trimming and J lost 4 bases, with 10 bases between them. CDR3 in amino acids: CATSVGGSYGYTF. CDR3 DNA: TGTGCCACCAGTGTTGGGGGTTCCTATGGCTACACCTTC.

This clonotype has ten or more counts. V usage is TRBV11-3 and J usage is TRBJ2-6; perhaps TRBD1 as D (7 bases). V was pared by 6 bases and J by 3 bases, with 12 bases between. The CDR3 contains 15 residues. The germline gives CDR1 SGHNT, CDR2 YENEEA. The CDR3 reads CASSQGGRGANVLTF. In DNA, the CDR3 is TGTGCCAGCAGTCAGGGGGGTCGTGGGGCCAACGTCCTGACTTTC.

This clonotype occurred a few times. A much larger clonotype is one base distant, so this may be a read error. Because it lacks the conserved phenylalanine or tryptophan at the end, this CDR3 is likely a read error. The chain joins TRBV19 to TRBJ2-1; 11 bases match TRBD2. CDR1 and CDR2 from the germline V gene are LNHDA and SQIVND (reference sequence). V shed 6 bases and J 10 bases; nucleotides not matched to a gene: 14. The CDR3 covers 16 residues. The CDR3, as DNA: TGTGCCAGTAGCACCGGAGGAGCTAGCGGGGGGCGAGAGCAGTTCTCC. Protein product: CASSTGGASGGREQFS.

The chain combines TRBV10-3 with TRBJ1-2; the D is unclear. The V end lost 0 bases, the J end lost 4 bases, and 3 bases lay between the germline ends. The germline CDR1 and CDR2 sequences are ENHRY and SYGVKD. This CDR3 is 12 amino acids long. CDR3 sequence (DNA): TGTGCCATCAGTGAGTCGGGCTATGGCTACACCTTC. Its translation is CAISESGYGYTF.

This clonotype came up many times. In nucleotides, the CDR3 is TGTGCCAGCAGTCCCAGACGCGGCTACACCTTC. Translation gives CASSPRRGYTF. The chain carries TRBV28 and TRBJ1-2; D is uncertain. The CDR3 runs to 11 residues. The V end lost 5 bases, the J end lost 8 bases, and 9 bases lay between the germline ends. Germline CDR1 and CDR2: MDHEN and SYDVKM.

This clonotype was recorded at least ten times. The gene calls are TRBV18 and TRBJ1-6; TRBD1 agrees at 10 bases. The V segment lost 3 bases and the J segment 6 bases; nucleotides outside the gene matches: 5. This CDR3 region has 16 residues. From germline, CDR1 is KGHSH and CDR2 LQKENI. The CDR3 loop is CASSPRTGGTNSPLHF. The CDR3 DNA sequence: TGTGCCAGCTCACCTAGGACAGGGGGAACTAATTCACCCCTCCACTTT.